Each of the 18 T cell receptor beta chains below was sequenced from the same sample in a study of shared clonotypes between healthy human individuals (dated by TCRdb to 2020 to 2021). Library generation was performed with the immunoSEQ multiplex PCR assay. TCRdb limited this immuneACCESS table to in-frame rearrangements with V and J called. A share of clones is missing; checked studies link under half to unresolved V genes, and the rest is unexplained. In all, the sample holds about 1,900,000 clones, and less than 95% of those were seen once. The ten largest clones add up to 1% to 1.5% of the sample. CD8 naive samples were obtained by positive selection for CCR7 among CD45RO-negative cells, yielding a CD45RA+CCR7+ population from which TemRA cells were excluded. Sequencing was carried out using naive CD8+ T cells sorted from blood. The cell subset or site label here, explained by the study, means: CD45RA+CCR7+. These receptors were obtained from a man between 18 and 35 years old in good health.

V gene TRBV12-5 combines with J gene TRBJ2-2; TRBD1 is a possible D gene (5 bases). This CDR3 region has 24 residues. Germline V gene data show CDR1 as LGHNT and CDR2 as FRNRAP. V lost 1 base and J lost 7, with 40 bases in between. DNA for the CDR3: TGTGCTAGTGGTTTGGACAAGACCGCGTCGGCTGGCACCAAAGACAGTCGATCCGACGGGGAGCTGTTTTTT. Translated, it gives CASGLDKTASAGTKDSRSDGELFF.

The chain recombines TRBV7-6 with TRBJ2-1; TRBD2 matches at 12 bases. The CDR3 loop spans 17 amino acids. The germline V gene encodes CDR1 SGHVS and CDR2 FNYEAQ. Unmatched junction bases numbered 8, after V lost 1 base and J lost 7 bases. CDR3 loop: CASSLESLAGGLNEQFF. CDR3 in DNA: TGTGCCAGCAGCTTAGAGTCACTAGCGGGAGGTCTTAATGAGCAGTTCTTC.

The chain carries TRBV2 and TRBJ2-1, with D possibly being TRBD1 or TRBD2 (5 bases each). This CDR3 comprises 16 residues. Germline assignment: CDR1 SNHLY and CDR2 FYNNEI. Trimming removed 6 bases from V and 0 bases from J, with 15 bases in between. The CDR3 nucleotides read TGTGCCAGCAGCGGACCAGGGCTAGCCTCCTACAATGAGCAGTTCTTC. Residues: CASSGPGLASYNEQFF.

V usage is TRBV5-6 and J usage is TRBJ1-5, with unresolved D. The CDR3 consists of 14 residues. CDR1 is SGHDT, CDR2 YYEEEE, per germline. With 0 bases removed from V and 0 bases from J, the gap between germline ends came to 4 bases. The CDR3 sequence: CASSLEGSNQPQHF. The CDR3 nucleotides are TGTGCCAGCAGCTTGGAAGGTAGCAATCAGCCCCAGCATTTT.

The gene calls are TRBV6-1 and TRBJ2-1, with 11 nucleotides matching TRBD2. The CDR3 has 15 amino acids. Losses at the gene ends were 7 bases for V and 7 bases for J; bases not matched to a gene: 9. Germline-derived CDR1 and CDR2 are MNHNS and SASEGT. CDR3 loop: CASTLLAGGPNEQFF. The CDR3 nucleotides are TGTGCCAGCACCCTCTTAGCGGGGGGGCCGAATGAGCAGTTCTTC.

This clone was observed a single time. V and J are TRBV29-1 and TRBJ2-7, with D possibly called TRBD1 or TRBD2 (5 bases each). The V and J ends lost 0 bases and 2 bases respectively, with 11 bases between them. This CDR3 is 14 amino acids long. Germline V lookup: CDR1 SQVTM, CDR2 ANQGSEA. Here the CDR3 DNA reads TGCAGCGTTGAAGATCGGCAGGGAGCCTACGAGCAGTACTTC. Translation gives CSVEDRQGAYEQYF.

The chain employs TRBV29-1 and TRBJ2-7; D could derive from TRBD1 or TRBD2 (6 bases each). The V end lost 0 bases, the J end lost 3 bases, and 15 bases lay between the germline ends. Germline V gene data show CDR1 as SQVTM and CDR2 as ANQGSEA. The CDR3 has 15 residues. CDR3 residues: CSVEDRTRGDYEQYF. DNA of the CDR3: TGCAGCGTTGAAGATCGCACTAGGGGGGACTACGAGCAGTACTTC.

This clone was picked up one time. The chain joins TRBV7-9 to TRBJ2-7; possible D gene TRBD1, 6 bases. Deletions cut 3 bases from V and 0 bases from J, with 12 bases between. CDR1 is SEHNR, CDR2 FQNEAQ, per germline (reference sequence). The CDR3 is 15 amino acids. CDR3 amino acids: CASSFITGSSYEQYF. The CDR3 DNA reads TGTGCCAGCAGCTTTATTACAGGGAGCTCCTACGAGCAGTACTTC.

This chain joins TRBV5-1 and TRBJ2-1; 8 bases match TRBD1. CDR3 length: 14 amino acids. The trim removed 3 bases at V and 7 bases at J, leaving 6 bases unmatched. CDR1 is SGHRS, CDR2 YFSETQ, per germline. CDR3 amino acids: CASSSGTGLNEQFF. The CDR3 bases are TGCGCCAGCAGCTCCGGGACAGGTCTGAATGAGCAGTTCTTC.

CDR3 DNA sequence: TGTGCCAGCAGCCAAGCGGGGACCACAGATACGCAGTATTTT. Its translation: CASSQAGTTDTQYF. The chain carries TRBV4-2 and TRBJ2-3; D is possibly TRBD1 or TRBD2 (5 bases each). The germline V and J ends were trimmed by 1 base and 2 bases, with 7 bases remaining between them. This CDR3 has 14 residues. In germline, CDR1 is LGHNA, CDR2 YNFKEQ.

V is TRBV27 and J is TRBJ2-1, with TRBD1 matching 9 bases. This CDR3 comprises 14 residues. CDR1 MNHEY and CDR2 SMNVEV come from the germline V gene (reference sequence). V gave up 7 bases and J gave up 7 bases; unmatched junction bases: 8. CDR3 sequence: CASNTGTGPNEQFF. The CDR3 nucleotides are TGTGCCAGCAATACCGGGACAGGGCCGAATGAGCAGTTCTTC.

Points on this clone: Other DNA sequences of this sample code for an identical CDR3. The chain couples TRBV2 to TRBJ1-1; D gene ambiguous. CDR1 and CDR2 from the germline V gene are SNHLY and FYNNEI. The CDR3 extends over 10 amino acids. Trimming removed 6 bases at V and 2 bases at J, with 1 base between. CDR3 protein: CASRNTEAFF. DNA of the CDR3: TGTGCCAGCAGAAACACTGAAGCTTTCTTT.

The CDR3 is CASSLRGLIGEQYF. The CDR3 nucleotides are TGTGCCAGCAGCCTTCGGGGGCTTATTGGCGAGCAGTACTTC. The chain is built from TRBV5-8 and TRBJ2-7; possibly TRBD1 or TRBD2 for D (6 bases each). The CDR3 runs to 14 residues. Looked up from germline, CDR1 is SGHTS and CDR2 is YDEGEE. Trimming removed 4 bases at V and 6 bases at J, with 17 bases between.

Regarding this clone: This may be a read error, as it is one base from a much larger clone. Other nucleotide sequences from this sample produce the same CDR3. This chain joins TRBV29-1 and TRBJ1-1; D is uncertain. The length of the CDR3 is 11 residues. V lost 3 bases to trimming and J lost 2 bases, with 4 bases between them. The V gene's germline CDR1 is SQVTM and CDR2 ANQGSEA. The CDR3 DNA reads TGCAGCGTTGAGGGCAACACTGAAGCTTTCTTT. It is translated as CSVEGNTEAFF.

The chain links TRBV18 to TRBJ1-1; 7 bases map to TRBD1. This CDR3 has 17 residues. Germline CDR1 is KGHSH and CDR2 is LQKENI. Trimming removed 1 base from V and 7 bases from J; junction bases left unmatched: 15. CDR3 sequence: CASSPLDHRGVDIEAFF. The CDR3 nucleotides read TGTGCCAGCTCACCACTGGATCACAGGGGAGTTGACATTGAAGCTTTCTTT.

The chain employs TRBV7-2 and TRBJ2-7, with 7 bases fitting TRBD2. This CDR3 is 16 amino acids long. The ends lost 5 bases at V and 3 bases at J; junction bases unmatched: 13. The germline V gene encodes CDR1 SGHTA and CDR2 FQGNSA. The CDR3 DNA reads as TGTGCCAGCAGCCTCGCAGAGGGAGGGGAATACTACGAGCAGTACTTC. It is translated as CASSLAEGGEYYEQYF.

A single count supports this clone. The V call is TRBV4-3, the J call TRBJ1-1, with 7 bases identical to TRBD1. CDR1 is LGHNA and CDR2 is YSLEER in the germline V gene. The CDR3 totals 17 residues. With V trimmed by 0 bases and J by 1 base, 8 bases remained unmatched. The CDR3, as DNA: TGCGCCAGCAGCCAAGAATGGGGGACAGCTAAGAACACTGAAGCTTTCTTT. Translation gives CASSQEWGTAKNTEAFF.

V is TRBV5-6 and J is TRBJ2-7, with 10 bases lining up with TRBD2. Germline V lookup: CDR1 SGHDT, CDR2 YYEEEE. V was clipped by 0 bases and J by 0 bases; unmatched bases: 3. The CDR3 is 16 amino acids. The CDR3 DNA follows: TGTGCCAGCAGCTTGGAGCTAGCGGGGGTCTCCTACGAGCAGTACTTC. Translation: CASSLELAGVSYEQYF.